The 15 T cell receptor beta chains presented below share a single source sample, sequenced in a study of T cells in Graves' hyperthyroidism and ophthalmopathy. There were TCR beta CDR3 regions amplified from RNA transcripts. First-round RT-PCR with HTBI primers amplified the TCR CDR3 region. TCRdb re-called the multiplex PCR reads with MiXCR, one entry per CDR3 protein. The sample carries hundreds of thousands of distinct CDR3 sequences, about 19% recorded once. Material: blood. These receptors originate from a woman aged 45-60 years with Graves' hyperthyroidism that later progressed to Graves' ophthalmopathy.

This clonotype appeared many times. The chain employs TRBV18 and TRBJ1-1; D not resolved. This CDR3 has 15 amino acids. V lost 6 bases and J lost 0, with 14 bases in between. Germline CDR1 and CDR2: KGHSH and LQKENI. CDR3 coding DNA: TGTGCCAGCTCCCGCTTCAGGACTGTGAACACTGAAGCTTTCTTT. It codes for CASSRFRTVNTEAFF.

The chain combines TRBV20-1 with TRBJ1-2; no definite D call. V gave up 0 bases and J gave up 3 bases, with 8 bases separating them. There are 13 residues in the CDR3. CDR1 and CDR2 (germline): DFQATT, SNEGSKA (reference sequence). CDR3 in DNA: TGCAGTGCTAGAGAGGTTAAGGACTATGGCTACACCTTC. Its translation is CSAREVKDYGYTF.

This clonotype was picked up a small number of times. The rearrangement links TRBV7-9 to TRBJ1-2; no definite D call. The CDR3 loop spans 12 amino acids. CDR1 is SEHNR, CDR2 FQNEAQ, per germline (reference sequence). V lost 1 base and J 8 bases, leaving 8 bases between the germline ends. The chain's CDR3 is CASSLGQVGYTF. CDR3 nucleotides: TGTGCCAGCAGCTTAGGGCAGGTGGGCTACACCTTC.

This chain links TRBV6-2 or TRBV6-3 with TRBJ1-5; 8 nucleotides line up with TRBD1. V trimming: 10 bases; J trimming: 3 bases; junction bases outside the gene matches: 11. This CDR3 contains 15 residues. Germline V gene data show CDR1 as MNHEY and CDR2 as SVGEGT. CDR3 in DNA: TGTGCCACCCACACCGGGACAGGCACCAATCAGCCCCAGCATTTT. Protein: CATHTGTGTNQPQHF.

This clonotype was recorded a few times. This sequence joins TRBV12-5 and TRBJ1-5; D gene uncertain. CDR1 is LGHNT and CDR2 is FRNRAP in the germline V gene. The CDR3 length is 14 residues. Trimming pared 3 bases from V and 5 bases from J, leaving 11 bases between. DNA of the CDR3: TGTGCTAGTGGTTTATCTAGGGCAGATCAGCCCCAGCATTTT. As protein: CASGLSRADQPQHF.

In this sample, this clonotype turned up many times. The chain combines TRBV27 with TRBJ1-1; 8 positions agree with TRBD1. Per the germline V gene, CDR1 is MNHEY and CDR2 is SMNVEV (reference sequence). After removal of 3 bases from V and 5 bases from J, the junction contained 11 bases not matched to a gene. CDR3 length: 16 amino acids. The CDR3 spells CASSLAGGLLYTEAFF. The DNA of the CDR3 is TGTGCCAGCAGTTTGGCAGGGGGCTTGTTGTATACTGAAGCTTTCTTT.

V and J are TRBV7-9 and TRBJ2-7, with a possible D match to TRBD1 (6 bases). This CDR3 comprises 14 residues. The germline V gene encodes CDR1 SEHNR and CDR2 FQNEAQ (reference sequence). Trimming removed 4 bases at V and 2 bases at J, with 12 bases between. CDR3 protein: CASSSQTGTYEQYF. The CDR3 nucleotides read TGTGCCAGCAGCTCGCAGACAGGAACCTACGAGCAGTACTTC.

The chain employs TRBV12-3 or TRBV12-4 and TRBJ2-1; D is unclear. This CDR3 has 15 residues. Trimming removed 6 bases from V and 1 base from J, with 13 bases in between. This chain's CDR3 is CASSVDGKSYNEQFF. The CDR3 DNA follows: TGTGCCAGCAGCGTGGACGGAAAGTCCTACAATGAGCAGTTCTTC.

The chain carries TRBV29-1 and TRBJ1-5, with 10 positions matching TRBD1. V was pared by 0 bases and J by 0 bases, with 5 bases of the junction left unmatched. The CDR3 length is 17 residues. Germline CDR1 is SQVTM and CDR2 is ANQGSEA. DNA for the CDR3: TGCAGCGTTGAAGAGGACAGGGGGGAACTTAGCAATCAGCCCCAGCATTTT. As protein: CSVEEDRGELSNQPQHF. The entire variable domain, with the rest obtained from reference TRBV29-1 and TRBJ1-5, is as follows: SAVISQKPSRDICQRGTSLTIQCQVDSQVTMMFWYRQQPGQSLTLIATANQGSEATYESGFVIDKFPISRPNLTFSTLTVSNMSPEDSSIYLCSVEEDRGELSNQPQHFGDGTRLSIL.

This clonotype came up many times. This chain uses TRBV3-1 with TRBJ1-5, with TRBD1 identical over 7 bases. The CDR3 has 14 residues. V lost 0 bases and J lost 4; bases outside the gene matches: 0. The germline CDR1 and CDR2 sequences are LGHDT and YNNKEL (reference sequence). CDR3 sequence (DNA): TGTGCCAGCAGCCAAGACAGGGGGAATCAGCCCCAGCATTTT. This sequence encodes CASSQDRGNQPQHF.

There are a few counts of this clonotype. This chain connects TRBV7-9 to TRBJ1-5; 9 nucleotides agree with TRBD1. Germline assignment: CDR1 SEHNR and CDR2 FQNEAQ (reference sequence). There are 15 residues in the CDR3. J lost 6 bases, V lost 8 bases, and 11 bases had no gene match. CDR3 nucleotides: TGTGCCAGCTCAACCGGGACAGGGTCTCTTCAGCCCCAGCATTTT. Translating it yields CASSTGTGSLQPQHF.

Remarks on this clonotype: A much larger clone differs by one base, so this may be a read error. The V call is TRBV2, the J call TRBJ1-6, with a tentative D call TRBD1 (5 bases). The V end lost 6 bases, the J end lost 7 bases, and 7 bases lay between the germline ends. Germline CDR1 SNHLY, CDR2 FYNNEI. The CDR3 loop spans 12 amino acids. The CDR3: CASRGRNSPLHF. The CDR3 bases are TGTGCCAGCAGGGGGCGAAATTCACCCCTCCACTTT.

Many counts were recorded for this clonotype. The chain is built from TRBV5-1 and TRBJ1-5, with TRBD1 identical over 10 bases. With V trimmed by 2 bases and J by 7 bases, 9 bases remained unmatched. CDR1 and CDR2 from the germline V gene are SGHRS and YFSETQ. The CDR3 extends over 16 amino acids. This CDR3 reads CASSLGTGVDGQPQHF. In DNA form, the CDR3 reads TGCGCCAGCAGCTTAGGGACAGGGGTCGATGGGCAGCCCCAGCATTTT.

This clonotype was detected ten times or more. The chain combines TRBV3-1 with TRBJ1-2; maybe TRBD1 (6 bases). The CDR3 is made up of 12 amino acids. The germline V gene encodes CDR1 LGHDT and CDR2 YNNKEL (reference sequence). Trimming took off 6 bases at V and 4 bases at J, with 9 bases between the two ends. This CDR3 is CASSRTVYGYTF. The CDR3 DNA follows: TGTGCCAGCAGTCGGACAGTCTATGGCTACACCTTC.

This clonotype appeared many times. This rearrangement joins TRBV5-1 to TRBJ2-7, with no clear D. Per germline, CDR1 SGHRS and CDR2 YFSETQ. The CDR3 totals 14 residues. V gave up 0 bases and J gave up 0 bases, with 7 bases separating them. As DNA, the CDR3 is TGCGCCAGCAGCTTGGGGCTAGACTCCTACGAGCAGTACTTC. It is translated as CASSLGLDSYEQYF.